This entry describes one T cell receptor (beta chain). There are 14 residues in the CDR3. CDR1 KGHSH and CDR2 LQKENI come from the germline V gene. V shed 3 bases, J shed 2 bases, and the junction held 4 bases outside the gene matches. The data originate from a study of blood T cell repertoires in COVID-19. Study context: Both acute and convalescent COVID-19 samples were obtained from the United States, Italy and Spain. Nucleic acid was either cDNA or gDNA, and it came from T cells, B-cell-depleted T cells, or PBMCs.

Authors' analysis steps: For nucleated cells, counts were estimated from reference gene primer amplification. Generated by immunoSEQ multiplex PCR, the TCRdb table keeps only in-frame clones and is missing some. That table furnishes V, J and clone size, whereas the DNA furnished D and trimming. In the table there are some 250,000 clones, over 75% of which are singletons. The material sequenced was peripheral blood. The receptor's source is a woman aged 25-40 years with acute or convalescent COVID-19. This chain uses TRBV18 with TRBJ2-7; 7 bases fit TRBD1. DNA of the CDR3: TGTGCCAGCTCACCGGGACAGAGTGCCTACGAGCAGTACTTC. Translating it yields CASSPGQSAYEQYF.